This TCR beta chain came from a study of shared clonotypes between healthy human individuals. Deep-level running was used for the assay. Each PCR replicate run on unsorted PBMC took in 250 to 350 ng DNA, about 29,000 T cell genomes. Sequencing was performed with immunoSEQ multiplex PCR; in TCRdb, only in-frame clones are kept and a portion is missing. Of hundreds of thousands of clones listed, roughly four fifths are singletons. The CDR3 totals 15 residues. CDR1 and CDR2 (germline): SGHRS, YFSETQ. V was cut by 0 bases and J by 0 bases, with 4 bases left in between. The chain employs TRBV5-1 and TRBJ2-6; D remains unclear. The sample was PBMCs. This TCR derives from a woman aged 35 to 49 in good health. Some clones in this sample may be carry-over from other donors' samples. The CDR3 loop reads CASSLAISGANVLTF. CDR3 in DNA: TGCGCCAGCAGCTTGGCCATCTCTGGGGCCAACGTCCTGACTTTC.